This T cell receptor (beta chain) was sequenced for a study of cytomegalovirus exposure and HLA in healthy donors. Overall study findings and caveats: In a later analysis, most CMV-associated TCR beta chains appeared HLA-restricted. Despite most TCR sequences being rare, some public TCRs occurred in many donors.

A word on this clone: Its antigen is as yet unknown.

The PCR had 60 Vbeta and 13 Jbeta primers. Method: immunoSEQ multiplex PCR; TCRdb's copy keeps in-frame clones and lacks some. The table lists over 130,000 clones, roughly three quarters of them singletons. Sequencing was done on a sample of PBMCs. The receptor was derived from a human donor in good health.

This CDR3 reads CASSLSGNEKLFF. The CDR3 bases are TGCGCCAGCAGCTTGTCAGGGAATGAAAAACTGTTTTTT. This chain joins TRBV5-1 and TRBJ1-4; the D gene is possibly TRBD1 (5 bases). Germline V gives CDR1 SGHRS, CDR2 YFSETQ. V shed 1 base and J shed 5 bases, with 6 bases lying between them. The CDR3 is 13 amino acids. Full variable domain (rest looked up from reference TRBV5-1 and TRBJ1-4): KAGVTQTPRYLIKTRGQQVTLSCSPISGHRSVSWYQQTPGQGLQFLFEYFSETQRNKGNFPGRFSGRQFSNSRSEMNVSTLELGDSALYLCASSLSGNEKLFFGSGTQLSVL.